The sequence of this T cell receptor beta chain was determined in a study of blood T cell repertoires in COVID-19. Study summary: Material from acute and convalescent COVID-19 was sourced from the United States, Italy and Spain. T cells, B-cell-depleted T cells, or PBMCs provided the cDNA or gDNA that served as material.

The germline CDR1 and CDR2 sequences are MGHRA and YSYEKL. The V gene lost 4 bases and the J gene lost 10 bases, with 13 bases spanning the gap. The CDR3 sequence is 13 residues long. Original data processing: Estimates of nucleated cell counts were drawn from the amplification of reference gene primers. Only in-frame clones appear in the TCRdb table, and some are missing; sequencing was by immunoSEQ multiplex PCR. Clonal size and the V and J genes are those of that table, whereas D and trimming came from the DNA. The table includes tens of thousands of clones, about 83% detected once. Sequencing was carried out using peripheral blood. The chain has TRBV4-1 and TRBJ1-4, with a tentative D call TRBD1 (5 bases). The TCR was taken from a man aged 45 to 65 with active COVID-19. The CDR3 region is CASSRDGGGKLFF. The CDR3 DNA sequence: TGCGCCAGCAGCCGGGACGGGGGGGGAAAACTGTTTTTT.